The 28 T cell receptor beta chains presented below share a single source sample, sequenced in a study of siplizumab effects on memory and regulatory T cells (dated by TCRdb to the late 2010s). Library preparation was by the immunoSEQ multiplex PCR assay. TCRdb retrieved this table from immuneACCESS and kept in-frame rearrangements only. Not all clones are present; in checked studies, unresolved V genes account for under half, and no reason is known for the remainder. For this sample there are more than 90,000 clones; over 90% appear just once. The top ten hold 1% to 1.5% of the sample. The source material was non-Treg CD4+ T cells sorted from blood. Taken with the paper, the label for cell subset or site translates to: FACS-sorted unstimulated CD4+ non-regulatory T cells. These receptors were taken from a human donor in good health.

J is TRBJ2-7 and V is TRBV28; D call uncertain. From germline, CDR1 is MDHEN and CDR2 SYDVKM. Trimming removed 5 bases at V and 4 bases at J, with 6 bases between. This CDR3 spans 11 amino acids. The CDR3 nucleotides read TGTGCCAGCAGTACCCCTTACGAGCAGTACTTC. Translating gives CASSTPYEQYF.

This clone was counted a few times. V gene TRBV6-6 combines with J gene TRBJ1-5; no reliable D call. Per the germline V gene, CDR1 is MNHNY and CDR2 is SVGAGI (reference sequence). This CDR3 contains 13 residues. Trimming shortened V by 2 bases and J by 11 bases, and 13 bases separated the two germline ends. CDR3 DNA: TGTGCCAGCAGTTACCTCGTCGAAGGGTCCCAGCATTTT. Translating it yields CASSYLVEGSQHF.

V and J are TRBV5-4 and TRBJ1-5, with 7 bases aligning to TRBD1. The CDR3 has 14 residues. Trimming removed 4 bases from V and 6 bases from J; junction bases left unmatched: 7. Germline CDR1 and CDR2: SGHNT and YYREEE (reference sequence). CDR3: CASSRQGIGQPQHF. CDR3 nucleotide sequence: TGTGCCAGCAGCCGACAGGGCATAGGTCAGCCCCAGCATTTT.

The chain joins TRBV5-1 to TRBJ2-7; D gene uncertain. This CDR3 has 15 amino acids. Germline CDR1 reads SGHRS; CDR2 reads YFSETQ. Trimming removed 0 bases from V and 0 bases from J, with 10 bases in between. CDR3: CASSLEGFSSYEQYF. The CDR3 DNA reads TGCGCCAGCAGCTTGGAGGGTTTTAGCTCCTACGAGCAGTACTTC.

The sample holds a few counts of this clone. The CDR3 here is CASSFEGKDQPQHF. The CDR3 DNA reads as TGCGCCAGCAGCTTTGAGGGCAAGGACCAGCCCCAGCATTTT. The genes are TRBV5-1 and TRBJ1-5, with unresolved D. Germline loops: CDR1 SGHRS, CDR2 YFSETQ. The CDR3 has 14 amino acids. V lost 2 bases and J 7 bases, leaving 13 bases between the germline ends. The full variable domain, its missing parts supplied by reference TRBV5-1 and TRBJ1-5, is KAGVTQTPRYLIKTRGQQVTLSCSPISGHRSVSWYQQTPGQGLQFLFEYFSETQRNKGNFPGRFSGRQFSNSRSEMNVSTLELGDSALYLCASSFEGKDQPQHFGDGTRLSIL.

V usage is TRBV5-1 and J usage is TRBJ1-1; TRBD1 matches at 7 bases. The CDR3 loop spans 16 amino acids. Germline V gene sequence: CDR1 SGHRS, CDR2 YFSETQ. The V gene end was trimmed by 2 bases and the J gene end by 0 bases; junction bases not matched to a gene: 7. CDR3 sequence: CASSFGTEIMNTEAFF. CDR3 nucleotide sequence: TGCGCCAGCAGCTTCGGGACAGAAATTATGAACACTGAAGCTTTCTTT.

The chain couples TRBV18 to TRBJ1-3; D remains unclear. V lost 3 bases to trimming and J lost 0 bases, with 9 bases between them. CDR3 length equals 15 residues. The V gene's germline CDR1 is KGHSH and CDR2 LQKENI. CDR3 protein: CASSPRPPSGNTIYF. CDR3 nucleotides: TGTGCCAGCTCACCTCGGCCTCCCTCTGGAAACACCATATATTTT.

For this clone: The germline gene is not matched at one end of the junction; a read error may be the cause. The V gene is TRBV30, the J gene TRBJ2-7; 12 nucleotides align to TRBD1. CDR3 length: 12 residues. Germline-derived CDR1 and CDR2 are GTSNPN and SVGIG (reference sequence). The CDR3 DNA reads TGTGCCTGGAATTCTGCCGGGACAGGGGGCGAGTTC. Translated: CAWNSAGTGGEF.

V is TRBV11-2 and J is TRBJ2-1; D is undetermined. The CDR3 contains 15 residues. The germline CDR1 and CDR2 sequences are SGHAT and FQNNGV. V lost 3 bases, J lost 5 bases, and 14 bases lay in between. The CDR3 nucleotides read TGTGCCAGCAGCTTCTCCGGCCTTCCCCACAATGAGCAGTTCTTC. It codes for CASSFSGLPHNEQFF.

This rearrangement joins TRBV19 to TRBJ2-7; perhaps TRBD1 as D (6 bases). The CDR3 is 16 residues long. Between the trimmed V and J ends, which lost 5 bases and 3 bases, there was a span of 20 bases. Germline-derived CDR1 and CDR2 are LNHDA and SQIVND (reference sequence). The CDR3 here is CASSPQGNRPIYEQYF. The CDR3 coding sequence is TGTGCCAGTAGTCCCCAGGGGAACCGGCCGATCTACGAGCAGTACTTC.

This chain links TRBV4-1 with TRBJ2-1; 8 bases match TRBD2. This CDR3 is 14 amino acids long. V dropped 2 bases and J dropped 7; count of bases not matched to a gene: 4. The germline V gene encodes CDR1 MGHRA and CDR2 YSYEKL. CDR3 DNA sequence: TGCGCCAGCAGCCAAACCCAGCGGGAGAATGAGCAGTTCTTC. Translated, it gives CASSQTQRENEQFF.

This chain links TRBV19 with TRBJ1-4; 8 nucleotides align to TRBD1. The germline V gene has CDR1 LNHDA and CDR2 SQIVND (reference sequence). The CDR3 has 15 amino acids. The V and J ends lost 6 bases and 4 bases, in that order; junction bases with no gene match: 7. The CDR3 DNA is TGTGCCAGTAGAAACTTCGGACAGGGTAATGAAAAACTGTTTTTT. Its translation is CASRNFGQGNEKLFF.

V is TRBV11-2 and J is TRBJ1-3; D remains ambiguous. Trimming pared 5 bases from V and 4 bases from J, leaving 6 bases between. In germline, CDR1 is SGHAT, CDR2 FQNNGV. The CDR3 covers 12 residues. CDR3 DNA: TGTGCCAGCAGCCCAAAAGGAAACACCATATATTTT. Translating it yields CASSPKGNTIYF.

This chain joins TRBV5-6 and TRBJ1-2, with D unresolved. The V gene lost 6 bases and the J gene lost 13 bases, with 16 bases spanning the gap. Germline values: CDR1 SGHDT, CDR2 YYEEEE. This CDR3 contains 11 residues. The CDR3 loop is CASKMTGSCTF. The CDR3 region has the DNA TGTGCCAGCAAGATGACTGGGAGCTGCACCTTC.

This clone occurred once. CDR3 in amino acids: CASSPTVDGDTQYF. CDR3 coding DNA: TGTGCCAGCTCACCAACCGTGGACGGAGATACGCAGTATTTT. The chain carries TRBV18 and TRBJ2-3; D gene ambiguous. CDR1 and CDR2 from the germline V gene are KGHSH and LQKENI. The CDR3 totals 14 residues. V was shortened by 2 bases and J by 5 bases, with 11 bases between the two germline ends.

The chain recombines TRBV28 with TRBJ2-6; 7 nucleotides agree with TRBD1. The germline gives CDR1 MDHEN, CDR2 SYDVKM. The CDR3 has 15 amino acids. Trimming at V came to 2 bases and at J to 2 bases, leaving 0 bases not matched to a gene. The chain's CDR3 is CASSLGTAGANVLTF. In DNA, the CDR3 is TGTGCCAGCAGTTTAGGGACAGCTGGGGCCAACGTCCTGACTTTC.

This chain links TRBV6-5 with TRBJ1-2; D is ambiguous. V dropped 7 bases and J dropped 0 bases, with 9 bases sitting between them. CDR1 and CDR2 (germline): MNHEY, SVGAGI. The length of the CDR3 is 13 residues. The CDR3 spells CASTRGANYGYTF. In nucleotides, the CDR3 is TGTGCCAGCACCCGGGGAGCTAACTATGGCTACACCTTC.

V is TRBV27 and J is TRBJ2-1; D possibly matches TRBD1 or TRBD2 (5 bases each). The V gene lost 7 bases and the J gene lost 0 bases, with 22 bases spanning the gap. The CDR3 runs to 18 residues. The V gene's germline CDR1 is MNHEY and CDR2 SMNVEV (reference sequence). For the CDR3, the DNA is TGTGCCAGCATGACGGGACCCCTTAGGTCAAGCTCCTACAATGAGCAGTTCTTC. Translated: CASMTGPLRSSSYNEQFF.

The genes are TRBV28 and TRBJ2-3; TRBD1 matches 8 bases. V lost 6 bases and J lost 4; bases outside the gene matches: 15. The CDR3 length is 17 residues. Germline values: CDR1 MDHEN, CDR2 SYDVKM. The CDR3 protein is CASRRRVAGGASDTQYF. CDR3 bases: TGTGCCAGCAGACGTAGGGTGGCAGGGGGCGCATCAGATACGCAGTATTTT.

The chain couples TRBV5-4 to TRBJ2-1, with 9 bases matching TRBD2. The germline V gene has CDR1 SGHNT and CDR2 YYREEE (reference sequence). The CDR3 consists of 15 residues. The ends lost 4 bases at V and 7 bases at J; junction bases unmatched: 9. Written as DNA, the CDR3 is TGTGCCAGCAGCGAGACTAGCGGCCCAGTGAATGAGCAGTTCTTC. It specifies CASSETSGPVNEQFF.

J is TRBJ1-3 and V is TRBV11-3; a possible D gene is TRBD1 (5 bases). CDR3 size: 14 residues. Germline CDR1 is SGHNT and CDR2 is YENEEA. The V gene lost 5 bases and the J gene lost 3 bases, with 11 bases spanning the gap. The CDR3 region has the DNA TGTGCCAGCAGCAAGGGACGGGATGGAAACACCATATATTTT. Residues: CASSKGRDGNTIYF.

CDR3: CASSPDRGYQPQHF. CDR3 in DNA: TGTGCCAGCTCACCAGACAGGGGGTATCAGCCCCAGCATTTT. The V call is TRBV18, the J call TRBJ1-5; the match to TRBD1 covers 9 bases. Germline CDR1 KGHSH, CDR2 LQKENI. The CDR3 runs 14 residues. V trimming: 2 bases; J trimming: 5 bases; junction bases outside the gene matches: 1.

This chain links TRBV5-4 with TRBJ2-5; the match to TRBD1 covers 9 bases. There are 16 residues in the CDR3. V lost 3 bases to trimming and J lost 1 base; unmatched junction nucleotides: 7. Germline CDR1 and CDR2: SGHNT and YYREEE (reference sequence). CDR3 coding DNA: TGTGCCAGCAGCTCTGCAGGACAGGGGATCCAAGAGACCCAGTACTTC. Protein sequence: CASSSAGQGIQETQYF.

The CDR3 region has the DNA TGTGCCAGCAGCTTAAGCCCCTTTAGCTCCCGGGATTACGAGCAGTACTTC. Its translation: CASSLSPFSSRDYEQYF. The chain recombines TRBV7-9 with TRBJ2-7; a possible D gene is TRBD2 (5 bases). The germline V gene has CDR1 SEHNR and CDR2 FQNEAQ (reference sequence). This CDR3 comprises 17 residues. Trimming took 2 bases from V and 4 from J, leaving 21 bases between them.

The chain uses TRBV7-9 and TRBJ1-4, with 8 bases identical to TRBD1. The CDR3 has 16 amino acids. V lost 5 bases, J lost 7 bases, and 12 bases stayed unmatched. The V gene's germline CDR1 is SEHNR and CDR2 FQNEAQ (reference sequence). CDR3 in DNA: TGTGCCAGCAGCCCCGGACAGGGCGGTAGAGGTGAAAAACTGTTTTTT. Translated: CASSPGQGGRGEKLFF.

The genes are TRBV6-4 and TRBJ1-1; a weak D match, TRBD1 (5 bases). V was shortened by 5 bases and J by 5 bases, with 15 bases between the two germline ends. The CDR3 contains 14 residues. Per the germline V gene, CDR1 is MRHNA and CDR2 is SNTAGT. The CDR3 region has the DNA TGTGCCAGCAGTCAGGGCCCCGATACGACTGAAGCTTTCTTT. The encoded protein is CASSQGPDTTEAFF.

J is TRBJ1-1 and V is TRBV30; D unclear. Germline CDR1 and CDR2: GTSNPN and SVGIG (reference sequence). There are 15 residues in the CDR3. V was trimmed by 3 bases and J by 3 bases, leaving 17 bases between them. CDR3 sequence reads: CAWRNIGRSHTEAFF. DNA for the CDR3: TGTGCCTGGAGGAACATTGGACGGAGTCACACTGAAGCTTTCTTT.

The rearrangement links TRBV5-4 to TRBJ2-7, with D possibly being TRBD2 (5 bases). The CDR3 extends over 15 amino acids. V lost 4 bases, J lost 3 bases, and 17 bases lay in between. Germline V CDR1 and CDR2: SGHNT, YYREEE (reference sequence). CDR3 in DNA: TGTGCCAGCAGCCCCTCGGGCGGGTTCTACTACGAGCAGTACTTC. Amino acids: CASSPSGGFYYEQYF.